What follows are 24 T cell receptor beta chains derived from one specimen sequenced in a study of T cell responses to AZD1222 COVID-19 vaccine. Method: immunoSEQ multiplex PCR; TCRdb's copy keeps in-frame clones and lacks some. This sample has some 150,000 clones, with around 86% found just once. The starting material was peripheral blood, obtained 28 days after the second AZD1222 dose. The receptors shown here come from an adult who received the AZD1222 COVID-19 vaccine.

As to this clone: Relative to the germline gene, one junction end is altered; a read error may explain this. The rearrangement links TRBV18 to TRBJ1-3; 8 bases align to TRBD1. Germline CDR1 is KGHSH and CDR2 is LQKENI. The CDR3 length is 13 residues. CDR3 nucleotides: TGTGCCAGCTCACTCGATCAGGACAGGGAGAGGAATTTT. Its protein product is CASSLDQDRERNF.

The chain has TRBV19 and TRBJ1-5; TRBD1 aligns across 9 bases. Looked up from germline, CDR1 is LNHDA and CDR2 is SQIVND (reference sequence). This CDR3 is built from 15 residues. After removal of 5 bases from V and 8 bases from J, the junction contained 10 bases not matched to a gene. The chain's CDR3 is CASSPGDRDGKPQHF. The CDR3 DNA is TGTGCCAGTAGTCCCGGGGACAGGGACGGTAAGCCCCAGCATTTT.

Only a few counts were recorded for this clone. This chain links TRBV27 with TRBJ2-1; no clear D. Germline V gene sequence: CDR1 MNHEY, CDR2 SMNVEV (reference sequence). Trimming removed 8 bases from V and 7 bases from J, with 18 bases in between. CDR3 size: 14 residues. CDR3 in DNA: TGTGCCAGCCGTTACATCTCCCCTGGGAATGAGCAGTTCTTC. This sequence encodes CASRYISPGNEQFF.

V gene TRBV7-8 combines with J gene TRBJ1-6; D is unresolved. The germline V and J ends were trimmed by 6 bases and 5 bases, with 8 bases remaining between them. Per the germline V gene, CDR1 is SGHVS and CDR2 is FQNEAQ. The CDR3 loop spans 13 amino acids. The CDR3 protein is CASSPANNSPLHF. CDR3 nucleotide sequence: TGTGCCAGCAGTCCGGCGAATAATTCACCCCTCCACTTT. Using reference TRBV7-8 and TRBJ1-6 for the parts outside the CDR3, the full variable domain is GAGVSQSPRYKVAKRGQDVALRCDPISGHVSLFWYQQALGQGPEFLTYFQNEAQLDKSGLPSDRFFAERPEGSVSTLKIQRTQQEDSAVYLCASSPANNSPLHFGNGTRLTVT.

About this clone itself: A junction end diverges from the germline sequence, so it may reflect a read error. The V and J genes are TRBV7-7 and TRBJ2-5; the D gene is possibly TRBD1 (5 bases). This CDR3 is 15 amino acids long. Germline CDR1 SSHAT, CDR2 FNYEAQ (reference sequence). The CDR3 loop reads CASSFVTGPQETQYF. Here the CDR3 DNA reads TGTGCTAGCAGCTTCGTCACAGGACCCCAAGAGACCCAGTACTTC.

This sequence joins TRBV7-8 and TRBJ2-2, with D uncertain. Germline V gene sequence: CDR1 SGHVS, CDR2 FQNEAQ. This CDR3 is 14 amino acids long. The germline V and J ends were trimmed by 0 bases and 7 bases, with 9 bases remaining between them. The CDR3 sequence: CASSLAELIGELFF. The CDR3, as DNA: TGTGCCAGCAGCTTAGCAGAGTTAATCGGGGAGCTGTTTTTT.

V is TRBV6-5 and J is TRBJ2-3; D possibly corresponds to TRBD2 (5 bases). This CDR3 has 14 amino acids. Per germline, CDR1 MNHEY and CDR2 SVGAGI. V lost 5 bases, J lost 5 bases, and 14 bases lay in between. Here the CDR3 reads CASSQLGALDTQYF. In DNA, the CDR3 is TGTGCCAGCAGTCAACTGGGAGCGCTAGATACGCAGTATTTT.

The chain has TRBV7-3 and TRBJ2-1; TRBD2 matches 7 bases. The ends lost 1 base at V and 3 bases at J; junction bases unmatched: 9. Germline CDR1 and CDR2: SGHTA and FQGTGA. The CDR3 runs to 17 residues. The CDR3 nucleotides read TGTGCCAGCAGCTTAAGTAACGGGCTAGCGGTCTACAATGAGCAGTTCTTC. Protein sequence: CASSLSNGLAVYNEQFF.

The chain links TRBV9 to TRBJ2-7, with D perhaps TRBD2 (5 bases). CDR3 size: 14 residues. Trimming took off 0 bases at V and 3 bases at J, with 10 bases between the two ends. The germline V gene has CDR1 SGDLS and CDR2 YYNGEE. The CDR3 is CASSVGGISYEQYF. Written as DNA, the CDR3 is TGTGCCAGCAGCGTAGGAGGGATCAGCTACGAGCAGTACTTC.

This chain connects TRBV19 to TRBJ2-2; 7 nucleotides match TRBD1. The CDR3 runs to 15 residues. Per germline, CDR1 LNHDA and CDR2 SQIVND (reference sequence). The trim removed 6 bases at V and 3 bases at J, leaving 7 bases unmatched. The CDR3 sequence is CASRLNRGHTGELFF. In nucleotides, the CDR3 is TGTGCCAGTAGGTTAAACAGGGGACACACCGGGGAGCTGTTTTTT.

The chain has TRBV19 and TRBJ1-5, with a weak D call TRBD1 (6 bases). The CDR3 runs 19 residues. With 2 bases removed from V and 4 bases from J, the gap between germline ends came to 24 bases. Per the germline V gene, CDR1 is LNHDA and CDR2 is SQIVND (reference sequence). CDR3 in DNA: TGTGCCAGTAGTATAAAGGAAAAAACAGGGATTAGAACGAATCAGCCCCAGCATTTT. Amino acids: CASSIKEKTGIRTNQPQHF. The whole variable domain, remainder taken from reference TRBV19 and TRBJ1-5, is DGGITQSPKYLFRKEGQNVTLSCEQNLNHDAMYWYRQDPGQGLRLIYYSQIVNDFQKGDIAEGYSVSREKKESFPLTVTSAQKNPTAFYLCASSIKEKTGIRTNQPQHFGDGTRLSIL.

The J gene is TRBJ2-1, the V gene TRBV5-1; D is undetermined. V was pared by 1 base and J by 4 bases, with 9 bases between. CDR3 length: 14 residues. Germline CDR1 is SGHRS and CDR2 is YFSETQ. CDR3 coding DNA: TGCGCCAGCAGCTTGAGGGCAGTGTACAATGAGCAGTTCTTC. Its translation is CASSLRAVYNEQFF. Full variable domain (outside the CDR3, taken from reference TRBV5-1 and TRBJ2-1): KAGVTQTPRYLIKTRGQQVTLSCSPISGHRSVSWYQQTPGQGLQFLFEYFSETQRNKGNFPGRFSGRQFSNSRSEMNVSTLELGDSALYLCASSLRAVYNEQFFGPGTRLTVL.

The V and J genes are TRBV7-2 and TRBJ2-7, with D possibly matching TRBD2 (7 bases). Trimming shortened V by 5 bases and J by 5 bases, and 22 bases separated the two germline ends. CDR1 and CDR2 (germline): SGHTA, FQGNSA. This CDR3 has 16 amino acids. This CDR3 reads CASSPDRGARGNEQYF. CDR3 coding DNA: TGTGCCAGCAGCCCGGACCGGGGGGCGCGAGGTAACGAGCAGTACTTC.

V and J are TRBV27 and TRBJ1-5, with a possible D match to TRBD1 (5 bases). Trimming took 2 bases from V and 1 from J, leaving 12 bases between them. The CDR3 runs to 16 residues. Per the germline V gene, CDR1 is MNHEY and CDR2 is SMNVEV (reference sequence). The CDR3 DNA reads as TGTGCCAGCAGTTTAGTCCCGGGGGGGAGCAATCAGCCCCAGCATTTT. It yields the protein CASSLVPGGSNQPQHF.

The gene calls are TRBV9 and TRBJ2-1; D may match TRBD1 or TRBD2 (6 bases each). The germline CDR1 and CDR2 sequences are SGDLS and YYNGEE. This CDR3 is built from 12 residues. V was trimmed by 0 bases and J by 15 bases, leaving 13 bases between them. The DNA of the CDR3 is TGTGCCAGCAGCGTAGGAAGGGGGGAAACGTTCTTC. Protein: CASSVGRGETFF.

This chain links TRBV9 with TRBJ1-1; D possibly corresponds to TRBD1 (6 bases). V lost 2 bases, J lost 1 base, and 9 bases lay in between. The CDR3 runs to 14 residues. CDR1 is SGDLS and CDR2 is YYNGEE in the germline V gene. The CDR3 nucleotides read TGTGCCAGCAGCGTCGGGACAACGAACACTGAAGCTTTCTTT. It translates to CASSVGTTNTEAFF.

This clone was seen once. The chain links TRBV5-1 to TRBJ2-1; 10 nucleotides match TRBD2. The CDR3 runs to 15 residues. Looked up from germline, CDR1 is SGHRS and CDR2 is YFSETQ. Germline trimming cut 0 bases from V and 4 bases from J; bases unmatched to any gene: 1. The CDR3 spells CASSLELAGYNEQFF. The DNA of the CDR3 is TGCGCCAGCAGCTTGGAACTAGCGGGATACAATGAGCAGTTCTTC.

This chain links TRBV4-1 with TRBJ1-2, with TRBD1 matching 7 bases. The CDR3 has 16 residues. Germline V gene lookup returns CDR1 MGHRA and CDR2 YSYEKL. The trim removed 3 bases at V and 4 bases at J, leaving 11 bases unmatched. In DNA form, the CDR3 reads TGCGCCAGCAGCCAGGAGGGGACAGCAAGGATCTATGGCTACACCTTC. Protein product: CASSQEGTARIYGYTF.

The chain uses TRBV25-1 and TRBJ1-4, with a possible D match to TRBD1 (6 bases). Germline V gives CDR1 MGHDK, CDR2 SYGVNS. Trimming stripped 0 bases from V and 7 bases from J, with 12 bases between. The CDR3 runs 15 residues. CDR3 residues: CASSEYRGGSEKLFF. The DNA of the CDR3 is TGTGCCAGCAGTGAATATCGCGGGGGCAGTGAAAAACTGTTTTTT.

This clone appeared once. The genes are TRBV29-1 and TRBJ2-7; TRBD2 matches 12 bases. J gave up 5 bases and V 4 bases, and 6 bases lay outside the gene matches. Germline CDR1 SQVTM, CDR2 ANQGSEA. The CDR3 loop spans 14 amino acids. The CDR3 DNA reads TGCAGCGTTGGACTAGCGGGAGAGAGCAACGAGCAGTACTTC. Its translation: CSVGLAGESNEQYF.

This sequence joins TRBV2 and TRBJ1-6, with TRBD1 as a possible D gene (5 bases). This CDR3 comprises 14 residues. The V gene's germline CDR1 is SNHLY and CDR2 FYNNEI. The V end lost 6 bases, the J end lost 6 bases, and 12 bases lay between the germline ends. The CDR3 DNA follows: TGTGCCAGCAGCCAGGGCAGGGTTAATTCACCCCTCCACTTT. Translated: CASSQGRVNSPLHF.

The V gene is TRBV6-4, the J gene TRBJ1-1, with 7 bases that match TRBD1. The CDR3 consists of 15 residues. Trimming removed 6 bases from V and 0 bases from J; junction bases left unmatched: 7. The germline CDR1 and CDR2 sequences are MRHNA and SNTAGT. This CDR3 reads CASRPSGQLNTEAFF. As DNA, the CDR3 is TGTGCCAGCAGACCATCGGGACAGCTGAACACTGAAGCTTTCTTT.

The CDR3 DNA follows: TGTGCCAGCAGCTTTCGGAGCGGGAGTGGGAATGAGCAGTTCTTC. Encoded protein: CASSFRSGSGNEQFF. The V and J genes are TRBV11-3 and TRBJ2-1; TRBD2 agrees at 8 bases. V gave up 3 bases and J gave up 7 bases; unmatched junction bases: 8. The germline CDR1 and CDR2 sequences are SGHNT and YENEEA. This CDR3 comprises 15 residues. Drawing the rest from reference TRBV11-3 and TRBJ2-1, the complete variable domain is EAGVVQSPRYKIIEKKQPVAFWCNPISGHNTLYWYLQNLGQGPELLIRYENEEAVDDSQLPKDRFSAERLKGVDSTLKIQPAELGDSAVYLCASSFRSGSGNEQFFGPGTRLTVL.

This clone has a handful of counts. The chain has TRBV5-1 and TRBJ1-2; D might be TRBD1 (6 bases). Germline V lookup: CDR1 SGHRS, CDR2 YFSETQ. There are 14 residues in the CDR3. Trimming took 5 bases from V and 0 from J, leaving 11 bases between them. The CDR3 protein is CASRQGSTNYGYTF. CDR3 coding DNA: TGCGCCAGCAGACAGGGCTCCACTAACTATGGCTACACCTTC.